Presented here are 24 T cell receptor beta chains from one specimen sequenced in a study of shared clonotypes between healthy human individuals. The repertoire was sequenced with immunoSEQ multiplex PCR; TCRdb's copy has only in-frame clones and lacks some. Counted here are more than 1,200,000 clones, about 98.5% occurring once; the ten biggest clones make up under 0.45%. Sequenced sample: naive CD4+ T cells sorted from blood. Indicated subset: CD45RA+ positively selected. All receptors come from a man aged 25 to 40 in good health.

This clone came up once. The chain links TRBV2 to TRBJ1-1; no clear D. V lost 7 bases and J 3 bases, leaving 12 bases between the germline ends. This CDR3 spans 13 amino acids. CDR1 is SNHLY and CDR2 is FYNNEI in the germline V gene. CDR3 region: CASKAGVYTEAFF. The CDR3 DNA sequence: TGTGCCAGCAAGGCAGGAGTCTACACTGAAGCTTTCTTT. Using reference TRBV2 and TRBJ1-1 for the parts outside the CDR3, the full variable domain is EPEVTQTPSHQVTQMGQEVILRCVPISNHLYFYWYRQILGQKVEFLVSFYNNEISEKSEIFDDQFSVERPDGSNFTLKIRSTKLEDSAMYFCASKAGVYTEAFFGQGTRLTVV.

This chain connects TRBV27 to TRBJ2-7; 10 nucleotides match TRBD2. With 4 bases clipped from V and 5 bases from J, the junction kept 8 bases outside the gene matches. CDR3 size: 15 residues. From germline, CDR1 is MNHEY and CDR2 SMNVEV (reference sequence). The CDR3 region is CASSYPTSGKNEQYF. In DNA, the CDR3 is TGTGCCAGCAGTTACCCCACTAGCGGGAAAAACGAGCAGTACTTC.

The chain has TRBV27 and TRBJ1-1, with D unclear. CDR3 size: 17 residues. V dropped 0 bases and J dropped 4 bases, with 18 bases sitting between them. From germline, CDR1 is MNHEY and CDR2 SMNVEV (reference sequence). CDR3 region: CASSLSVVAYPGTEAFF. CDR3 DNA sequence: TGTGCCAGCAGTTTATCAGTAGTGGCCTACCCTGGCACTGAAGCTTTCTTT.

This chain joins TRBV28 and TRBJ1-2, with TRBD1 matching 9 bases. CDR1 MDHEN and CDR2 SYDVKM come from the germline V gene. Germline trimming cut 5 bases from V and 4 bases from J; bases unmatched to any gene: 14. The CDR3 extends over 17 amino acids. The CDR3 loop reads CASSPRGDRAPLYGYTF. The CDR3 coding sequence is TGTGCCAGCAGTCCGAGGGGGGACAGGGCCCCCCTCTATGGCTACACCTTC.

This rearrangement joins TRBV5-1 to TRBJ1-3, with D unresolved. This CDR3 comprises 15 residues. Trimming stripped 0 bases from V and 0 bases from J, with 7 bases between. The germline V gene has CDR1 SGHRS and CDR2 YFSETQ. The CDR3 bases are TGCGCCAGCAGCTTGGCGGAGAGCTCTGGAAACACCATATATTTT. It encodes CASSLAESSGNTIYF. The variable domain in full, with the rest retrieved from reference TRBV5-1 and TRBJ1-3, is KAGVTQTPRYLIKTRGQQVTLSCSPISGHRSVSWYQQTPGQGLQFLFEYFSETQRNKGNFPGRFSGRQFSNSRSEMNVSTLELGDSALYLCASSLAESSGNTIYFGEGSWLTVV.

As for this clone: The sample carries other DNA sequences with the same CDR3. The chain uses TRBV5-1 and TRBJ1-3; D call uncertain. The CDR3 length is 14 residues. Germline V gene sequence: CDR1 SGHRS, CDR2 YFSETQ. Trimming took off 2 bases at V and 0 bases at J, with 6 bases between the two ends. This chain's CDR3 is CASSFGGSGNTIYF. DNA for the CDR3: TGCGCCAGCAGCTTTGGTGGCTCTGGAAACACCATATATTTT.

In its sample, this clone was seen once. The genes are TRBV5-1 and TRBJ2-2; TRBD1 matches 8 bases. The germline CDR1 and CDR2 sequences are SGHRS and YFSETQ. The CDR3 is made up of 15 amino acids. V gave up 7 bases and J gave up 3 bases; unmatched junction bases: 8. The CDR3, as DNA: TGCGCCAGCTCCCTAGCCAGGGGGCACACCGGGGAGCTGTTTTTT. As protein: CASSLARGHTGELFF. Using reference TRBV5-1 and TRBJ2-2 for the parts outside the CDR3, the full variable domain is KAGVTQTPRYLIKTRGQQVTLSCSPISGHRSVSWYQQTPGQGLQFLFEYFSETQRNKGNFPGRFSGRQFSNSRSEMNVSTLELGDSALYLCASSLARGHTGELFFGEGSRLTVL.

The chain is built from TRBV4-3 and TRBJ2-3; tentatively, D is TRBD1 or TRBD2 (5 bases each). The CDR3 has 16 residues. Germline V CDR1 and CDR2: LGHNA, YSLEER. Trimming left V 0 bases short and J 0 bases short, with 10 bases between. The CDR3 is CASSQEGRISTDTQYF. CDR3 sequence (DNA): TGCGCCAGCAGCCAAGAGGGACGGATAAGCACAGATACGCAGTATTTT.

CDR3 loop: CASRLAGVPEQYF. The CDR3 DNA reads as TGCGCCAGCAGACTAGCGGGAGTTCCCGAGCAGTACTTC. The chain carries TRBV10-2 and TRBJ2-7; TRBD2 agrees at 11 bases. V dropped 6 bases and J dropped 6; count of bases not matched to a gene: 4. Germline V CDR1 and CDR2: WSHSY, SAAADI. CDR3 length: 13 amino acids.

This chain's CDR3 is CASTQGTFRQETQYF. The DNA of the CDR3 is TGTGCCAGCACCCAGGGGACTTTCCGACAAGAGACCCAGTACTTC. The rearrangement uses TRBV6-5 and TRBJ2-5; D might be TRBD1 or TRBD2, each matching 6 bases. CDR1 and CDR2 from the germline V gene are MNHEY and SVGAGI. Between the trimmed V and J ends, which lost 7 bases and 2 bases, there was a span of 17 bases. This CDR3 region has 15 residues.

The genes are TRBV9 and TRBJ2-3; D may be TRBD2 (5 bases). Trimming removed 0 bases from V and 3 bases from J, with 11 bases in between. Germline V gene lookup returns CDR1 SGDLS and CDR2 YYNGEE. The CDR3 totals 15 residues. The CDR3 region is CASSVDERKTDTQYF. The CDR3 DNA follows: TGTGCCAGCAGCGTAGACGAGCGGAAAACAGATACGCAGTATTTT.

V usage is TRBV6-1 and J usage is TRBJ1-1; no definite D call. CDR3 size: 14 residues. Germline CDR1 reads MNHNS; CDR2 reads SASEGT. Trimming took 2 bases from V and 1 from J, leaving 8 bases between them. CDR3: CASSERVKNTEAFF. The CDR3 coding sequence is TGTGCCAGCAGTGAACGTGTAAAGAACACTGAAGCTTTCTTT.

The V and J genes are TRBV7-3 and TRBJ2-1, with TRBD2 identical over 11 bases. J gave up 4 bases and V 5 bases, and 7 bases lay outside the gene matches. CDR1 and CDR2 (germline): SGHTA, FQGTGA. The length of the CDR3 is 16 residues. CDR3 amino acids: CASSSRLAGGYNEQFF. The CDR3 bases are TGTGCCAGCAGCAGCCGCCTAGCGGGAGGATACAATGAGCAGTTCTTC.

The J gene is TRBJ2-5, the V gene TRBV13, with TRBD2 as a possible D gene (6 bases). The germline gives CDR1 PRHDT, CDR2 FYEKMQ (reference sequence). The V end lost 5 bases, the J end lost 4 bases, and 11 bases lay between the germline ends. The CDR3 is made up of 13 amino acids. CDR3 DNA: TGTGCCAGCAGCCCCCGGGGGAGAGAGACCCAGTACTTC. Translating it yields CASSPRGRETQYF.

With regard to this clone: This specimen includes other DNA sequences encoding the same CDR3. V gene TRBV9 combines with J gene TRBJ2-2, with D perhaps TRBD2 (6 bases). CDR1 is SGDLS, CDR2 YYNGEE, per germline. The CDR3 runs 14 residues. V lost 0 bases, J lost 4 bases, and 7 bases lay in between. CDR3 DNA: TGTGCCAGCAGCGTAGTTAGCGGCACCGGGGAGCTGTTTTTT. This codes for CASSVVSGTGELFF.

The J gene is TRBJ1-2, the V gene TRBV2; TRBD1 aligns across 7 bases. The CDR3 contains 14 residues. V dropped 4 bases and J dropped 8; count of bases not matched to a gene: 10. CDR1 SNHLY and CDR2 FYNNEI come from the germline V gene. The CDR3 is CASSVGRTGQGYTF. The DNA of the CDR3 is TGTGCCAGCAGTGTCGGTCGGACAGGCCAAGGCTACACCTTC.

V and J are TRBV19 and TRBJ2-2; D call uncertain. The CDR3 runs 13 residues. Germline V CDR1 and CDR2: LNHDA, SQIVND (reference sequence). The V end lost 5 bases, the J end lost 6 bases, and 10 bases lay between the germline ends. For the CDR3, the DNA is TGTGCCAGTAGTGTAAGTCTGGCCGGGGAGCTGTTTTTT. Translation gives CASSVSLAGELFF.

The chain combines TRBV5-1 with TRBJ1-1, with D maybe TRBD1 (5 bases). Looked up from germline, CDR1 is SGHRS and CDR2 is YFSETQ. CDR3 length: 14 amino acids. V was trimmed by 5 bases and J by 1 base, leaving 12 bases between them. The CDR3 spells CASRQTGANTEAFF. CDR3 bases: TGCGCCAGCAGACAAACAGGAGCGAACACTGAAGCTTTCTTT.

The rearrangement uses TRBV10-3 and TRBJ1-2; D ambiguous. Germline lookup yields CDR1 ENHRY and CDR2 SYGVKD. This CDR3 has 13 amino acids. Trimming shortened V by 10 bases and J by 0 bases, and 12 bases separated the two germline ends. The CDR3 loop reads CATRTDPNYGYTF. CDR3 DNA: TGTGCCACGAGGACGGATCCTAACTATGGCTACACCTTC.

The chain uses TRBV11-2 and TRBJ2-7; TRBD1 matches 9 bases. This CDR3 has 19 residues. In germline, CDR1 is SGHAT, CDR2 FQNNGV. Unmatched junction bases numbered 14, after V lost 1 base and J lost 1 base. CDR3 coding DNA: TGTGCCAGCAGCTTAGCTTCTAGATCCTGGGACAGGGCGTCCTACGAGCAGTACTTC. Its protein product is CASSLASRSWDRASYEQYF.

The chain carries TRBV28 and TRBJ2-7; D is unresolved. This CDR3 spans 13 amino acids. CDR1 is MDHEN and CDR2 is SYDVKM in the germline V gene. Trimming removed 7 bases at V and 0 bases at J, with 10 bases between. The CDR3 DNA reads as TGTGCCAGCATCCGAGGCAACTCCTACGAGCAGTACTTC. This encodes CASIRGNSYEQYF.

The chain employs TRBV18 and TRBJ1-1; D is ambiguous. Trimming left V 9 bases short and J 1 base short, with 12 bases between. Germline V gene lookup returns CDR1 KGHSH and CDR2 LQKENI. This CDR3 contains 13 residues. CDR3 amino acids: CASRIKQNTEAFF. The CDR3, as DNA: TGTGCCAGTCGAATAAAGCAGAACACTGAAGCTTTCTTT.

This clone appeared once. The same CDR3 is also encoded by other DNA sequences in this sample. This chain links TRBV2 with TRBJ2-5, with no clear D. Deletions cut 3 bases from V and 3 bases from J, with 5 bases between. The CDR3 is 12 residues long. Germline loops: CDR1 SNHLY, CDR2 FYNNEI. The DNA for the CDR3 is TGTGCCAGCAGTGAGGTAGAAGAGACCCAGTACTTC. Protein sequence: CASSEVEETQYF. Full variable domain (outside the CDR3, taken from reference TRBV2 and TRBJ2-5): EPEVTQTPSHQVTQMGQEVILRCVPISNHLYFYWYRQILGQKVEFLVSFYNNEISEKSEIFDDQFSVERPDGSNFTLKIRSTKLEDSAMYFCASSEVEETQYFGPGTRLLVL.

This clone has just one count. The chain recombines TRBV5-1 with TRBJ2-3; 7 bases line up with TRBD1. The CDR3 is made up of 16 amino acids. J lost 3 bases, V lost 2 bases, and 9 bases had no gene match. The germline gives CDR1 SGHRS, CDR2 YFSETQ. The CDR3 region has the DNA TGCGCCAGCAGCTTTACCCCGGGACAGATTACAGATACGCAGTATTTT. Protein product: CASSFTPGQITDTQYF.